The source of this T cell receptor (beta chain) is a study of OX40 agonist ivuxolimab in advanced cancers. Whole-study findings and limits: CD8+ T cells showed, on average, more clonal expansion than CD4+ cells.

A note on this clone: The target antigen is unknown.

Produced via immunoSEQ multiplex PCR; TCRdb's table is partial and in-frame only. This sample carries about 80,000 clones, around 85% of them seen once, and the ten largest clones take approximately 5.5%. The CDR3 sequence is 12 residues long. The investigators sampled blood at baseline, at cycle 4 day 1, and at cycle 7 day 1. The gene calls are TRBV12-2 and TRBJ1-1. TRBV12-2 is labeled a pseudogene. Sequences were derived from CD4+ or CD8+ T cells sorted from blood, sampled in a trial of the OX40 agonist ivuxolimab. This receptor was taken from an adult with an advanced solid tumor such as melanoma, head and neck, liver or kidney cancer. CDR3 coding DNA: TGTGCAAGTCGCTTAGGAGGGACTGAAGCTTTCTTT. Encoded protein: CASRLGGTEAFF.